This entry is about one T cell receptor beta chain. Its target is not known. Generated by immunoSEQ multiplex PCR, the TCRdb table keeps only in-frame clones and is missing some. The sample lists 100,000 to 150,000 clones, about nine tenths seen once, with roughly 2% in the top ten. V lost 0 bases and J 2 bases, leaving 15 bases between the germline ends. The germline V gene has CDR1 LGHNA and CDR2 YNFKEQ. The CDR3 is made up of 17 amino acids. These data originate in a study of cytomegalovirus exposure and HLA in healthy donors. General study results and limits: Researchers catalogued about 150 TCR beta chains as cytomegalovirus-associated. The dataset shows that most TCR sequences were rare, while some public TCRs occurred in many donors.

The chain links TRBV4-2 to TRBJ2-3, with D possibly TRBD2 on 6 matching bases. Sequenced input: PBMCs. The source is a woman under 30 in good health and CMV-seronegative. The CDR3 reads CASSQDRAGLNTDTQYF. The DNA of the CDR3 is TGTGCCAGCAGCCAAGATAGAGCGGGCCTGAACACAGATACGCAGTATTTT.